Sequencing of this T cell receptor beta chain was carried out in a study of T cells in Graves' hyperthyroidism and ophthalmopathy. The V gene's germline CDR1 is KGHDR and CDR2 SFDVKD. The CDR3 is made up of 15 amino acids. With 3 bases removed from V and 4 bases from J, the gap between germline ends came to 14 bases. Study conclusions and caveats: By a 13 V-J model, ophthalmopathy was set apart from stable hyperthyroidism. Blood shared most expanded thyroid clonotypes above 0.001.

This clonotype was seen a handful of times. Its target is unknown. It may be a read error: a sequence one base away is much more abundant. The authors deemed Graves' hyperthyroidism stable absent ophthalmopathy progression within 18 months. Amplification of TCR beta CDR3 regions was performed using RNA transcripts as template. When the TCR CDR3 underwent first-round RT-PCR, the HTBI primer set was used. MiXCR was run by TCRdb on the multiplex PCR reads, yielding one entry per CDR3 protein. The sample contains roughly 750,000 distinct CDR3 sequences, about a sixth of which appear only once. The source is a young man with Graves' hyperthyroidism. Sample: blood. The chain joins TRBV24-1 to TRBJ2-5; TRBD1 is a possible D gene (5 bases). The chain's CDR3 is CATSDQDTSRETQYF. In DNA, the CDR3 is TGTGCCACCAGTGATCAGGACACGAGCCGAGAGACCCAGTACTTC.